This T cell receptor (beta chain) was captured in a study of identical twins. TCRdb reprocessed the 5' RACE reads via MiXCR and lists one record per CDR3 protein. In the table there are around 650,000 distinct CDR3 sequences, around 7.5% of which are singletons. The CDR3 spans 17 residues. Germline-derived CDR1 and CDR2 are SGHVS and FNYEAQ. Trimming took 5 bases from V and 0 from J; bases not matched to a gene: 5. In this sample, this clonotype turned up a few times. The same sample was also used in a study of yellow fever vaccine responses in identical twins.

The sequence was obtained from a woman aged 18-30 years in good health. This chain uses TRBV7-6 with TRBJ2-7; 15 bases match TRBD2. Sequencing was carried out using PBMCs. CDR3 sequence reads: CASSPGLAGGSSYEQYF. The CDR3 DNA reads as TGTGCCAGCAGCCCGGGACTAGCGGGAGGTAGCTCCTACGAGCAGTACTTC.